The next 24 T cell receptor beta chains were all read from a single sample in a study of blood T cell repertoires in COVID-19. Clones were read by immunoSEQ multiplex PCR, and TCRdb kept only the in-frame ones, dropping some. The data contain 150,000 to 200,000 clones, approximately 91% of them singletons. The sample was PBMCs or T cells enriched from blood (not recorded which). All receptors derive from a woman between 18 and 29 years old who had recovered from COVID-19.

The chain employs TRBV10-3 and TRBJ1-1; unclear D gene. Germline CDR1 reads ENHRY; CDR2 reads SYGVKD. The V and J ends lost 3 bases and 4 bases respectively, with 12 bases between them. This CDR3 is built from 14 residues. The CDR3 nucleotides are TGTGCCATCAGTGACCCACCCAGGTTCACTGAAGCTTTCTTT. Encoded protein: CAISDPPRFTEAFF.

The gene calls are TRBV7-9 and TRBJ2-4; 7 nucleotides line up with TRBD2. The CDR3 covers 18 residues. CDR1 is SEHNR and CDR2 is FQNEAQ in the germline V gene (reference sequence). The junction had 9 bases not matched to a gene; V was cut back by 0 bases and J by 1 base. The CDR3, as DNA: TGTGCCAGCAGCTTAGCCTGGCGGGAGAGTGGGGCCAAAAACATTCAGTACTTC. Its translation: CASSLAWRESGAKNIQYF. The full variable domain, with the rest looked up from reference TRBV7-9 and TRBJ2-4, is DTGVSQNPRHKITKRGQNVTFRCDPISEHNRLYWYRQTLGQGPEFLTYFQNEAQLEKSRLLSDRFSAERPKGSFSTLEIQRTEQGDSAMYLCASSLAWRESGAKNIQYFGAGTRLSVL.

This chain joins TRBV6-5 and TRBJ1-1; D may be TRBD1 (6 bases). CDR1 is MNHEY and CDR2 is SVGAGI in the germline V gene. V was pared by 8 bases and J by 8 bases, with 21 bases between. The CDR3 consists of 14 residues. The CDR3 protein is CASVGAGWYREAFF. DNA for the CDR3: TGTGCCAGCGTGGGGGCAGGGTGGTACAGAGAAGCTTTCTTT.

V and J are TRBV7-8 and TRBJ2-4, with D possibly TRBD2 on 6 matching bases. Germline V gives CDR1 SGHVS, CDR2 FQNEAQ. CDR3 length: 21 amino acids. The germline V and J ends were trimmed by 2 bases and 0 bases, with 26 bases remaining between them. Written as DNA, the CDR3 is TGTGCCAGCAGCTTACTCTTAGGCGGGATTGGGATTAACCTAGCCAAAAACATTCAGTACTTC. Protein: CASSLLLGGIGINLAKNIQYF.

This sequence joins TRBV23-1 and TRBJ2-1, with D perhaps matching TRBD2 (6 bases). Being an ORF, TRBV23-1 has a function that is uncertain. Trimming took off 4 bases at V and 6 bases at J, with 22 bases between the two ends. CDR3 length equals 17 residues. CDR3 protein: CASSPRGQEGTCNEQFF. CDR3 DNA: TGCGCCAGCAGTCCTAGGGGCCAGGAGGGGACCTGCAATGAGCAGTTCTTC.

In DNA, the CDR3 is TGTGCCAGCTCACCACTAGCGGAAATGGGCAATGAGCAGTTCTTC. It encodes CASSPLAEMGNEQFF. The genes are TRBV18 and TRBJ2-1, with D maybe TRBD2 (6 bases). This CDR3 contains 15 residues. Trimming took off 1 base at V and 6 bases at J, with 13 bases between the two ends. In germline, CDR1 is KGHSH, CDR2 LQKENI.

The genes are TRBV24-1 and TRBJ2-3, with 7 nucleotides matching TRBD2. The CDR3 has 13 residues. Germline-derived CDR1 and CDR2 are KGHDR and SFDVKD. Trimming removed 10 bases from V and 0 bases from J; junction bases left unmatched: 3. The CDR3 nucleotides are TGTGCCACACGGGGGGAGAGCACAGATACGCAGTATTTT. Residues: CATRGESTDTQYF.

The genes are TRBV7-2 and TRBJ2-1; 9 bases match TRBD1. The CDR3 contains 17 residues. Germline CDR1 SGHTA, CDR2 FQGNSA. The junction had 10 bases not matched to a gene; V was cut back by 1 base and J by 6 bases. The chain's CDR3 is CASSLVVRDRVANEQFF. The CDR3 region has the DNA TGTGCCAGCAGCTTAGTAGTCCGGGACAGGGTAGCCAATGAGCAGTTCTTC.

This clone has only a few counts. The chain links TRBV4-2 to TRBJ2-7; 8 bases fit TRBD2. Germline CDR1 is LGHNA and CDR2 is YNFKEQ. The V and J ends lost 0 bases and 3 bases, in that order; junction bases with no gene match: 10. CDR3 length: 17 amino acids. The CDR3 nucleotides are TGTGCCAGCAGCCAAGAGAGACTAGCGATCGGGATCTACGAGCAGTACTTC. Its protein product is CASSQERLAIGIYEQYF.

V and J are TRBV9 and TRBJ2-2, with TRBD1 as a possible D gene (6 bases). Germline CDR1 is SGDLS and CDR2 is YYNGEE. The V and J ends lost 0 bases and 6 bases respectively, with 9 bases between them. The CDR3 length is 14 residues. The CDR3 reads CASSVVQGPGELFF. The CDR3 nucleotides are TGTGCCAGCAGCGTAGTCCAGGGGCCCGGGGAGCTGTTTTTT.

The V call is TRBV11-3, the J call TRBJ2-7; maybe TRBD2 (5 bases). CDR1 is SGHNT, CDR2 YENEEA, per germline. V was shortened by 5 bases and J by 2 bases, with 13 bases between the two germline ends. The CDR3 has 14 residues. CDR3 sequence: CASSLSRGTYEQYF. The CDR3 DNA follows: TGTGCCAGCAGCCTAAGTCGAGGGACCTACGAGCAGTACTTC.

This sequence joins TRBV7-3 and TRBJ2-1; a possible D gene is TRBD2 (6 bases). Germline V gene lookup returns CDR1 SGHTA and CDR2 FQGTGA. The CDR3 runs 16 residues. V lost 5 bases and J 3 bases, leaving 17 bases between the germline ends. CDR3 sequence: CASSASGLLGYNEQFF. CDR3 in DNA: TGTGCCAGCAGCGCCTCGGGACTCTTGGGCTACAATGAGCAGTTCTTC.

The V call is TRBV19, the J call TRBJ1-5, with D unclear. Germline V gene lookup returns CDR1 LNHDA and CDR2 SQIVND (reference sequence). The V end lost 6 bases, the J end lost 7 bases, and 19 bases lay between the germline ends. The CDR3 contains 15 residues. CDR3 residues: CASRTGWGGEQPQHF. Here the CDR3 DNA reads TGTGCCAGTAGGACCGGCTGGGGAGGCGAGCAGCCCCAGCATTTT.

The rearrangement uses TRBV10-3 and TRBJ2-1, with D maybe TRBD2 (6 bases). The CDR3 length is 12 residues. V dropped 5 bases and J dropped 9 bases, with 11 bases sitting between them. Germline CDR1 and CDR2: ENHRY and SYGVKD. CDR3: CAISPMGGEQFF. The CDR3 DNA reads TGTGCCATCAGTCCGATGGGGGGTGAGCAGTTCTTC.

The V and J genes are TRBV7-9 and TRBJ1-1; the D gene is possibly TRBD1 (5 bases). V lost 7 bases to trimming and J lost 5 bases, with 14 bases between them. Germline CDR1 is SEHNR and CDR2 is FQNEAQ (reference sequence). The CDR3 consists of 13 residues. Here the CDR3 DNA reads TGTGCCAGCACCCTGACCGGGGGGACTGAAGCTTTCTTT. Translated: CASTLTGGTEAFF.

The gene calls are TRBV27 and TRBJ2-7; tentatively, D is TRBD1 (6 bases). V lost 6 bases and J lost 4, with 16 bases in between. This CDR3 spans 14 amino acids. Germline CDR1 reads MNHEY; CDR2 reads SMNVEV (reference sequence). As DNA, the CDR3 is TGTGCCAGCAGCGAGAATGTTAGGGGGTACGAGCAGTACTTC. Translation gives CASSENVRGYEQYF.

The CDR3 reads CASSLTAGVTYEQYF. DNA of the CDR3: TGTGCCAGCAGCTTAACGGCGGGAGTTACCTACGAGCAGTACTTC. The chain couples TRBV7-3 to TRBJ2-7, with 7 bases identical to TRBD2. Germline V CDR1 and CDR2: SGHTA, FQGTGA. There are 15 residues in the CDR3. V lost 0 bases to trimming and J lost 2 bases; unmatched junction nucleotides: 4.

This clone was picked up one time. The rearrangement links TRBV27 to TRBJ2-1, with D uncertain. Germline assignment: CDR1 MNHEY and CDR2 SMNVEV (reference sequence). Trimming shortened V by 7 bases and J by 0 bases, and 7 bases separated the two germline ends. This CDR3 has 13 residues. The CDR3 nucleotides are TGTGCCAGCACCCATCCCTCCTACAATGAGCAGTTCTTC. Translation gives CASTHPSYNEQFF.

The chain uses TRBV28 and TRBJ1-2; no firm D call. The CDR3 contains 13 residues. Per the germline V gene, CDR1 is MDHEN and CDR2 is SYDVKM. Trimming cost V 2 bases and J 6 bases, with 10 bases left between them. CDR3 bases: TGTGCCAGCAGTTTAGTGAGGCGGAATGGCTACACCTTC. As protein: CASSLVRRNGYTF.

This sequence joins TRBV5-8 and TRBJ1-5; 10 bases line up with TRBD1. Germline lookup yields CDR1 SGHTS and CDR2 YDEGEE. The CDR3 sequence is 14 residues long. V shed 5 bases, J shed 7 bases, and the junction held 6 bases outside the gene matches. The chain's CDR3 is CASSSGQGEQPQHF. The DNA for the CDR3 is TGTGCCAGCAGTTCTGGACAGGGGGAACAGCCCCAGCATTTT.

CDR3: CASSLAQAADGYTF. The CDR3 coding sequence is TGTGCCAGCAGCTTAGCGCAGGCAGCGGATGGCTACACCTTC. The V call is TRBV11-1, the J call TRBJ1-2; D not resolved. The germline V gene encodes CDR1 SGHAT and CDR2 FQDESV (reference sequence). This CDR3 is 14 amino acids long. Between the trimmed V and J ends, which lost 0 bases and 6 bases, there was a span of 11 bases.

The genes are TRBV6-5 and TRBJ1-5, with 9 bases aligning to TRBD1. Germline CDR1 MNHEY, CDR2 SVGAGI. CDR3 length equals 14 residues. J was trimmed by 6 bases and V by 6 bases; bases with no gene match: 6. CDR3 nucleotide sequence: TGTGCCAGCAGAAGGACAGGGGATAGTCAGCCCCAGCATTTT. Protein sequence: CASRRTGDSQPQHF.

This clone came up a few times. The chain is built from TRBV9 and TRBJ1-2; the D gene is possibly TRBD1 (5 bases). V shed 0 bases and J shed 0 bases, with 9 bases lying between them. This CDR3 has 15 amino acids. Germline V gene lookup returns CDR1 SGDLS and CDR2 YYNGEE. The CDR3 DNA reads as TGTGCCAGCAGCGTAGTAGGGGCAGCTAACTATGGCTACACCTTC. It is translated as CASSVVGAANYGYTF.

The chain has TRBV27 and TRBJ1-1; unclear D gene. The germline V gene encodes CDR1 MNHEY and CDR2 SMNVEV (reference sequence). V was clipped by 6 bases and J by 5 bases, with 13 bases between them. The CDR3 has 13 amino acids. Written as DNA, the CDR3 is TGTGCCAGCAGAGGAGGGATACTAACTGAAGCTTTCTTT. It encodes CASRGGILTEAFF.